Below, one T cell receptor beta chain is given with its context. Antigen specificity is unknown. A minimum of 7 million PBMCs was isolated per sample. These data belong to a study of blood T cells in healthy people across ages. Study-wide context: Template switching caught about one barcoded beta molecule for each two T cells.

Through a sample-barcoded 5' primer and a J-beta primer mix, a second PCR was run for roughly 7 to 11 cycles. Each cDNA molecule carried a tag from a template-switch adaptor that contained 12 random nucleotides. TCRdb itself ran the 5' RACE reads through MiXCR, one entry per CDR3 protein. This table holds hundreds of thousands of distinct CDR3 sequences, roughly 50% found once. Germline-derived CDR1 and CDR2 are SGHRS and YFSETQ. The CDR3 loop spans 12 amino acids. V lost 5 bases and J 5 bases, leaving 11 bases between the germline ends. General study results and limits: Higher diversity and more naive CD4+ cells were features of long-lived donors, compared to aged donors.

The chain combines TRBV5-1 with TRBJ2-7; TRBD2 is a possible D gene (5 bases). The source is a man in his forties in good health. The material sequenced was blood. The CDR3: CASSPAGNEQYF. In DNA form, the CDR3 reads TGCGCCAGCAGTCCAGCCGGGAACGAGCAGTACTTC. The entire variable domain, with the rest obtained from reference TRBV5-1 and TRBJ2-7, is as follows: KAGVTQTPRYLIKTRGQQVTLSCSPISGHRSVSWYQQTPGQGLQFLFEYFSETQRNKGNFPGRFSGRQFSNSRSEMNVSTLELGDSALYLCASSPAGNEQYFGPGTRLTVT.